This TCR beta chain was documented in a study of shared clonotypes between healthy human individuals. General study points: Represented diversity, genetic and exposure-history alike, was limited by few donors.

The assay was carried out at the deep level. Produced via immunoSEQ multiplex PCR; TCRdb's table is partial and in-frame only. The sample yields 2 million to 2.5 million clones, approximately 93% seen once. V lost 0 bases to trimming and J lost 3 bases, with 12 bases between them. The CDR3 has 17 residues. Per germline, CDR1 LNHDA and CDR2 SQIVND (reference sequence). As for this clone: Its target is unknown.

None of the donors, who were healthy HIV-negative adults, had recently had acute infections or vaccinations. The specimen was naive CD4+ T cells from PBMCs. Subset indicated: CD45RA+ positively selected. The chain employs TRBV19 and TRBJ2-6; D is possibly TRBD1 (6 bases). This TCR derives from a young man in good health. Some clones in this sample may be carry-over from other donors' samples. The CDR3 region has the DNA TGTGCCAGTAGTATAGACAGGGGTCTTCGTGGGGCCAACGTCCTGACTTTC. As protein: CASSIDRGLRGANVLTF.